The following is a T cell receptor (beta chain) sequence with its context. Its antigen remains unknown. The data were taken from a study of T-cell memory formation after mild COVID-19. Study at large: Largely donor-specific sequence clusters came from a couple of donors. Whole-study results and caveats: A subset of responding clones appeared in pre-infection memory, suggesting cross-reactive memory joined. Contracting CD4+ clones sat mainly in CM and EM; CD8+ in EMRA.

With 5 bases removed from V and 6 bases from J, the gap between germline ends came to 26 bases. CDR1 and CDR2 (germline): SGHRS, YFSETQ. This CDR3 region has 18 residues. Employing constant-segment primers, 5'RACE generated TCR alpha and TCR beta cDNA libraries bearing sample barcodes and UMIs. TCRdb redid the calling of the 5' RACE reads with MiXCR, one entry per CDR3 protein. This table holds roughly 550,000 distinct CDR3 sequences, roughly 21% found once. Sequenced material: PBMCs or a T cell subset sorted from them (not recorded which). The chain couples TRBV5-1 to TRBJ2-2; D possibly corresponds to TRBD2 (6 bases). This clonotype originated in an adult woman who had mild COVID-19 (a few samples of this study predate the infection). Cell type and time point are not known. The CDR3 DNA reads TGCGCCAGCAGACGATCCGGGACTCCGAGAGCCAACGCCGGGGAGCTGTTTTTT. It yields the protein CASRRSGTPRANAGELFF.